What follows is one T cell receptor beta chain and its context. Its antigen is not known. This specimen comes from a study of T cell responses to AZD1222 COVID-19 vaccine. TCRdb keeps only in-frame clones here, not all; method: immunoSEQ multiplex PCR. Found here are about 130,000 clones, about 91% of them singletons; the top ten hold 1.5% to 2%. CDR1 is SGHVS and CDR2 is FNYEAQ in the germline V gene. The ends were cut back, 1 base at V and 0 bases at J, with 16 bases in the middle. There are 18 residues in the CDR3. Study-level points and caveats: Repertoire sampling happened only post peak T cell response. The reported proportion of spike-specific TCRs targeting unmutated variant regions was nearly half. Spike-spanning, vaccine-associated CD4 TCRs were dominant at 160-218 and 743-854. In a largely white British group with more females than males, clonal diversity was possibly underestimated.

The chain has TRBV7-6 and TRBJ1-3; maybe TRBD1 (6 bases). This receptor was identified in an adult who received the AZD1222 COVID-19 vaccine. Here the sequenced sample was peripheral blood, taken 28 days after the second AZD1222 dose. The CDR3 sequence: CASSLEFGGAGSGNTIYF. CDR3 sequence (DNA): TGTGCCAGCAGCTTAGAATTTGGGGGCGCGGGCTCTGGAAACACCATATATTTT.